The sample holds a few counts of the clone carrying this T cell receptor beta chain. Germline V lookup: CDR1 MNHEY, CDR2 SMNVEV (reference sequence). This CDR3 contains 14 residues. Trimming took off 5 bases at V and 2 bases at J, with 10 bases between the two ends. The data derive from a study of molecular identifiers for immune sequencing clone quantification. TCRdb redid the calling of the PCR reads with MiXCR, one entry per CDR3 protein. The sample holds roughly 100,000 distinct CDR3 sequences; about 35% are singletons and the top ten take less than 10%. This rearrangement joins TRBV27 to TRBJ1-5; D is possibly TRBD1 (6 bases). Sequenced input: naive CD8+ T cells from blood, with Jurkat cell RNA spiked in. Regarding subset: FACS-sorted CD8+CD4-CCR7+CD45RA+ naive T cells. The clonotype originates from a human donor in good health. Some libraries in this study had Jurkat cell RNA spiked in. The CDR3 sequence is CASSQGLGNQPQHF. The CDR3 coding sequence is TGTGCCAGCAGTCAGGGGTTAGGCAATCAGCCCCAGCATTTT.